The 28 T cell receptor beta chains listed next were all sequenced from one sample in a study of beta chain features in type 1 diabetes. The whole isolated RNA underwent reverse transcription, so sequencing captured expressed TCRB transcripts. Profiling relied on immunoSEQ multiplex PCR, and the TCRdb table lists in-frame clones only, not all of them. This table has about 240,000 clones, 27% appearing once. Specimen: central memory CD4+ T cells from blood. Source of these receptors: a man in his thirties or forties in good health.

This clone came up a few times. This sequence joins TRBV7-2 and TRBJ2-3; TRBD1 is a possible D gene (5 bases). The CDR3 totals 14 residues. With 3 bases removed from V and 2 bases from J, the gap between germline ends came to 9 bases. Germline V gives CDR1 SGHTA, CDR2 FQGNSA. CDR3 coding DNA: TGTGCCAGCAGCTTCCGACAGCCCACAGATACGCAGTATTTT. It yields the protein CASSFRQPTDTQYF.

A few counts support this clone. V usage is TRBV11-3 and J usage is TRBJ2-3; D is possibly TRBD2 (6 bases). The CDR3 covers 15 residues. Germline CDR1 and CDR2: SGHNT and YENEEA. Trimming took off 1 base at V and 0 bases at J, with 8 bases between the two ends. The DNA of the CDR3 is TGTGCCAGCAGCTTAGGCGGGGCTAGCACAGATACGCAGTATTTT. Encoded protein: CASSLGGASTDTQYF.

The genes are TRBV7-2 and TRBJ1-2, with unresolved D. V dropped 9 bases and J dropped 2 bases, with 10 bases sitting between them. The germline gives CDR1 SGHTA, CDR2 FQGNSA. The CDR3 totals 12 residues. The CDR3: CASLLPNYGYTF. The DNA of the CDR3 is TGTGCCAGTCTATTACCCAACTATGGCTACACCTTC.

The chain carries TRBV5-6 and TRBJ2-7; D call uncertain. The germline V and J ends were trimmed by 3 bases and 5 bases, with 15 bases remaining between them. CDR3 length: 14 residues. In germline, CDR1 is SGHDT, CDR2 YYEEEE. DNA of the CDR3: TGTGCCAGCAGCTCGCAAGGGCAGTTCGACGAGCAGTACTTC. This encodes CASSSQGQFDEQYF.

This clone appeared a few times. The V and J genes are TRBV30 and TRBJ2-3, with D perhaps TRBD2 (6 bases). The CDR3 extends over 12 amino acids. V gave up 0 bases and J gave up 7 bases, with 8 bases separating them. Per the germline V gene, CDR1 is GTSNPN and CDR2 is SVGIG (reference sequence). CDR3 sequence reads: CAWSVRGNTQYF. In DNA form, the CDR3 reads TGTGCCTGGAGTGTCCGGGGGAATACGCAGTATTTT.

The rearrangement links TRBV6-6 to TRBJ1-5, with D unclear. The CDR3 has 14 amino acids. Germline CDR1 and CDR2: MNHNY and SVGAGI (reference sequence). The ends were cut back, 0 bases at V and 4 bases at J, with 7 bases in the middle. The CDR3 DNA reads TGTGCCAGCAGTTACTCGATGGGGAATCAGCCCCAGCATTTT. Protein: CASSYSMGNQPQHF.

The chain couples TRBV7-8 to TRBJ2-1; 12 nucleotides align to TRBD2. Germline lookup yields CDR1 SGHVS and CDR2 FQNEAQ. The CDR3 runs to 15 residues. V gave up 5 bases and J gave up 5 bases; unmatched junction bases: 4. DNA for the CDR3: TGTGCCAGCAGCGCGACTAGCGGGAGAAACAATGAGCAGTTCTTC. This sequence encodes CASSATSGRNNEQFF.

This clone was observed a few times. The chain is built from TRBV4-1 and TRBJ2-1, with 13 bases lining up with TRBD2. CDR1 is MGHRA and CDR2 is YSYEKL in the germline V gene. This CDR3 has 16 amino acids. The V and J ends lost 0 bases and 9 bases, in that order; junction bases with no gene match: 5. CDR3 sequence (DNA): TGCGCCAGCAGCCAAGATGCAACTAGCGGGAGGGGTGAGCAGTTCTTC. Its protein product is CASSQDATSGRGEQFF.

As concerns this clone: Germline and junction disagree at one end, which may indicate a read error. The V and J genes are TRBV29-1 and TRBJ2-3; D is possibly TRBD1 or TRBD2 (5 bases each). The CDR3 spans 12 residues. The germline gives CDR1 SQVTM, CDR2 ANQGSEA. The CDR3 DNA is TGCAGCGGTGAAGATGGGGGAGATACGCAGTATTTT. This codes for CSGEDGGDTQYF.

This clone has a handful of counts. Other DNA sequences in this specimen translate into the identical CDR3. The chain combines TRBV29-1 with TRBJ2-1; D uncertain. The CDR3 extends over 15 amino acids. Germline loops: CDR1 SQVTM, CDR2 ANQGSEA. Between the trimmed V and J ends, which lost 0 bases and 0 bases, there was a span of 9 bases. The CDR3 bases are TGCAGCGTTGAAGATCAGGTGAGCTCCTACAATGAGCAGTTCTTC. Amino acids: CSVEDQVSSYNEQFF.

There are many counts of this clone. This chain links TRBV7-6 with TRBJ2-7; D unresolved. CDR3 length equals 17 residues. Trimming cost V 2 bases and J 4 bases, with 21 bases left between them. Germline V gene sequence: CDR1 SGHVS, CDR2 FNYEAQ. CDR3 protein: CASSLMLGPIVPYEQYF. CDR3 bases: TGTGCCAGCAGCTTAATGCTCGGGCCGATTGTACCGTACGAGCAGTACTTC.

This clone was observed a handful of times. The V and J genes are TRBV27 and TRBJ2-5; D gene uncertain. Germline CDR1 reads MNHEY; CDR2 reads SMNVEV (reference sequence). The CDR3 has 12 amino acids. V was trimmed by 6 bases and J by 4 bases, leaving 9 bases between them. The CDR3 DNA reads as TGTGCCAGCAGAAAAAATTCAGAGACCCAGTACTTC. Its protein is CASRKNSETQYF.

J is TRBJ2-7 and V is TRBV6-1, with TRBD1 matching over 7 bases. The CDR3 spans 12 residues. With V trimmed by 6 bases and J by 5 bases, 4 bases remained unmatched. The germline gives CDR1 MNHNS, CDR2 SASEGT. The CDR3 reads CASSLQGNEQYF. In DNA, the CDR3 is TGTGCCAGCAGCTTACAGGGGAACGAGCAGTACTTC.

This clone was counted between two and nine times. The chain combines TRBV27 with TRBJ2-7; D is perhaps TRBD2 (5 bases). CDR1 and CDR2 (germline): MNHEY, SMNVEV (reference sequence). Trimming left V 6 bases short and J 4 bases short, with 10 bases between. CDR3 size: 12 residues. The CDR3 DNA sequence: TGTGCCAGCAGCACCGAGGGTTACGAGCAGTACTTC. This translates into CASSTEGYEQYF.

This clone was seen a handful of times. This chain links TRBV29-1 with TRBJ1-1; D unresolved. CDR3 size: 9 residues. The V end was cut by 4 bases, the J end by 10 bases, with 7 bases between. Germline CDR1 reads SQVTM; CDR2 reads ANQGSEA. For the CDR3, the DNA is TGCAGCGTTGGGGAGGGAGCTTTCTTT. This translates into CSVGEGAFF.

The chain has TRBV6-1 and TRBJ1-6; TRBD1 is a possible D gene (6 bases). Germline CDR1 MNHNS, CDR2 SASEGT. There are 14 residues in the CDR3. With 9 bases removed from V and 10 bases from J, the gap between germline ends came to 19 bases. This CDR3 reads CASTSRGEGSPLHF. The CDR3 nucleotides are TGTGCCAGTACAAGCAGGGGTGAGGGATCACCCCTCCACTTT.

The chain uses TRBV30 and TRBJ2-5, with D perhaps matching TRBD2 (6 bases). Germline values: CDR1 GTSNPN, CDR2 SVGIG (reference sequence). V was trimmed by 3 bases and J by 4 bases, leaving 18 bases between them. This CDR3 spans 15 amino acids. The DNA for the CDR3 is TGTGCCTGGAGCCGGAGACTAGATTCGACAGAGACCCAGTACTTC. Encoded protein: CAWSRRLDSTETQYF.

The CDR3 protein is CASSMEAILNEQFF. The CDR3 coding sequence is TGTGCCAGCAGTATGGAAGCTATACTCAATGAGCAGTTCTTC. J is TRBJ2-1 and V is TRBV5-8; no firm D call. CDR3 length: 14 amino acids. Between the trimmed V and J ends, which lost 5 bases and 6 bases, there was a span of 15 bases. Germline V gene sequence: CDR1 SGHTS, CDR2 YDEGEE.

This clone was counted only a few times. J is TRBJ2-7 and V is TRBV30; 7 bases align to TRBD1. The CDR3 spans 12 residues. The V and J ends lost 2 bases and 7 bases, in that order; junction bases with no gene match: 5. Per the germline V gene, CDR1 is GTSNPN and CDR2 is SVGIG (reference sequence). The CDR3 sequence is CAWSIQGLEQYF. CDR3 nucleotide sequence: TGTGCCTGGAGTATACAGGGGTTGGAGCAGTACTTC. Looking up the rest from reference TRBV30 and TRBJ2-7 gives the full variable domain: SQTIHQWPATLVQPVGSPLSLECTVEGTSNPNLYWYRQAAGRGLQLLFYSVGIGQISSEVPQNLSASRPQDRQFILSSKKLLLSDSGFYLCAWSIQGLEQYFGPGTRLTVT.

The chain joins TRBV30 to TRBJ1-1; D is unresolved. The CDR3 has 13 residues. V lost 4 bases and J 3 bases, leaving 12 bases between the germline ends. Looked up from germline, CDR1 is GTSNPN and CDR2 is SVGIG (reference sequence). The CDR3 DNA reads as TGTGCCTGGAAAAAGTATGGGGACACTGAAGCTTTCTTT. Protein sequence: CAWKKYGDTEAFF.

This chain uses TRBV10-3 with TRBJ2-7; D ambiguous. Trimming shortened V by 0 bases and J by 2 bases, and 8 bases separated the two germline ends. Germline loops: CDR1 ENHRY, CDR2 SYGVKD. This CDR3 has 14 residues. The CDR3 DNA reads TGTGCCATCAGTGAGTCGAACCCAGCCTACGAGCAGTACTTC. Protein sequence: CAISESNPAYEQYF.

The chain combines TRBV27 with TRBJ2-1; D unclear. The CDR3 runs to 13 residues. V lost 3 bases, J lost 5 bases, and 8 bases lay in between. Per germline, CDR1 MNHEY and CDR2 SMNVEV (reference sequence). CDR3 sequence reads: CASSFPLNNEQFF. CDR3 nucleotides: TGTGCCAGCAGTTTTCCCCTTAACAATGAGCAGTTCTTC.

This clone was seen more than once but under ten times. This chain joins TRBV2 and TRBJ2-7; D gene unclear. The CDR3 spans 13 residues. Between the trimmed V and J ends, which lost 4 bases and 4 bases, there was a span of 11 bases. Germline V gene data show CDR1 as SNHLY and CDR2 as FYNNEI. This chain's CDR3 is CASSGYGAYEQYF. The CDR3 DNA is TGTGCCAGCAGTGGATACGGAGCGTACGAGCAGTACTTC.

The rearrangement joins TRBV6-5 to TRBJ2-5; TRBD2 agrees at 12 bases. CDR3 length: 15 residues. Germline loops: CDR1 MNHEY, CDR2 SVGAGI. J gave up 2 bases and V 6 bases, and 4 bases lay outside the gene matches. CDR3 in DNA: TGTGCCAGCAGCATTGGACTAGCGGGGCAAGAGACCCAGTACTTC. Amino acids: CASSIGLAGQETQYF.

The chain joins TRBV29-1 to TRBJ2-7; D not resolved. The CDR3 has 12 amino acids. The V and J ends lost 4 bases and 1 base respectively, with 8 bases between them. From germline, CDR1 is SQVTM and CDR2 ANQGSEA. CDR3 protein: CSVVTISYEQYF. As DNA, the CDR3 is TGCAGCGTTGTGACAATTTCCTACGAGCAGTACTTC.

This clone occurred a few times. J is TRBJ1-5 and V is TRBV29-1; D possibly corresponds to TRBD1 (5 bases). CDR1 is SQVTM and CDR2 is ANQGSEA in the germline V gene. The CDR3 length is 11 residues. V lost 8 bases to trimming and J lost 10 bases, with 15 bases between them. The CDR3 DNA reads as TGCAGCCCCGCATCGGGGACCCCCCAGCATTTT. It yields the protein CSPASGTPQHF.

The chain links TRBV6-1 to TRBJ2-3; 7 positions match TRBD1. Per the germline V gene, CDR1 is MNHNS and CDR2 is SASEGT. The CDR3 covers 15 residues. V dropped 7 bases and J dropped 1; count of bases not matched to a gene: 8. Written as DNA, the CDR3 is TGTGCCAGCACCGTGAGGGGGACAGGCACAGATACGCAGTATTTT. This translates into CASTVRGTGTDTQYF.

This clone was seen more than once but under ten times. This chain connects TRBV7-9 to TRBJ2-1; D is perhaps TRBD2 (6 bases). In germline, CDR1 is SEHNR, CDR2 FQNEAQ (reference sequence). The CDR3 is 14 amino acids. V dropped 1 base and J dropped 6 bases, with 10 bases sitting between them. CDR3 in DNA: TGTGCCAGCAGCTTAGGCGGGGTGGGCAATGAGCAGTTCTTC. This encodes CASSLGGVGNEQFF.